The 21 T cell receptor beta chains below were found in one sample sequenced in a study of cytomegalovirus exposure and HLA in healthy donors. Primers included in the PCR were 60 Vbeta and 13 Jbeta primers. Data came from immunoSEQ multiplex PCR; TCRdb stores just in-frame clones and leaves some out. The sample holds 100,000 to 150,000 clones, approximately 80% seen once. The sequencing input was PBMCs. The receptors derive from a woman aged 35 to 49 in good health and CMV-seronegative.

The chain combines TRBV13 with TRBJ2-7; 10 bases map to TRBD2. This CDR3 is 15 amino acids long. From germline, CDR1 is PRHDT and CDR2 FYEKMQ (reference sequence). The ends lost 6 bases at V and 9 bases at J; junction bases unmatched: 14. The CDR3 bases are TGTGCCAGCAGGAATACCGGGCTAGCGGGAGTGATGCAGTACTTC. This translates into CASRNTGLAGVMQYF. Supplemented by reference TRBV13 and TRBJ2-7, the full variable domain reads AAGVIQSPRHLIKEKRETATLKCYPIPRHDTVYWYQQGPGQDPQFLISFYEKMQSDKGSIPDRFSAQQFSDYHSELNMSSLELGDSALYFCASRNTGLAGVMQYFGPGTRLTVT.

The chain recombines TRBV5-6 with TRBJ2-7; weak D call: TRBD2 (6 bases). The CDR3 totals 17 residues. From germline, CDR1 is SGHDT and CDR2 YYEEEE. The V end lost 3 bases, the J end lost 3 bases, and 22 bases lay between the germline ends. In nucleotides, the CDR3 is TGTGCCAGCAGCTCCAGACTCAATGGGGAGGAGAACTACGAGCAGTACTTC. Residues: CASSSRLNGEENYEQYF.

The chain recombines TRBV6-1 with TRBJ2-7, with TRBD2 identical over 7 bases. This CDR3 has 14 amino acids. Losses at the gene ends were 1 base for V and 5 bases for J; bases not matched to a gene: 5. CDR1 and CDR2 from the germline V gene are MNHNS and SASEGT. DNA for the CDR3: TGTGCCAGCAGTGAAGTCGGGGGGAGGGACGAGCAGTACTTC. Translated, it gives CASSEVGGRDEQYF.

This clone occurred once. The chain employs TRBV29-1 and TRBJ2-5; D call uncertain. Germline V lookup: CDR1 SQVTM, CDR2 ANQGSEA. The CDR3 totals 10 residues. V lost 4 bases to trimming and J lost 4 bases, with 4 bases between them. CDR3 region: CSVGVETQYF. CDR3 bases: TGCAGCGTTGGAGTAGAGACCCAGTACTTC.

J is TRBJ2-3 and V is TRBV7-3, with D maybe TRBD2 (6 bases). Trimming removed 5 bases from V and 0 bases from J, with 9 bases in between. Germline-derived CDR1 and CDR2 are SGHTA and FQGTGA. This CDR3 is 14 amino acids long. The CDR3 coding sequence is TGTGCCAGCAGCCCAGGGACTAGCACAGATACGCAGTATTTT. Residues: CASSPGTSTDTQYF.

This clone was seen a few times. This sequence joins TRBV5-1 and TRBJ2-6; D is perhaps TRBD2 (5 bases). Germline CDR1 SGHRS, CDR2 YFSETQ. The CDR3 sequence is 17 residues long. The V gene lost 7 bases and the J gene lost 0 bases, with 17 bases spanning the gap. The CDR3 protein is CASSRREMLSGANVLTF. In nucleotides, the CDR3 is TGCGCCAGCTCACGAAGGGAGATGCTCTCTGGGGCCAACGTCCTGACTTTC.

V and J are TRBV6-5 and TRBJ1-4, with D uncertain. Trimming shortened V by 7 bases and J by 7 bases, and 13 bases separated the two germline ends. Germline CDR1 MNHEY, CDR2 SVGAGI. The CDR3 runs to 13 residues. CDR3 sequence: CASMIRGTEKLFF. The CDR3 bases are TGTGCCAGCATGATCAGAGGAACTGAAAAACTGTTTTTT.

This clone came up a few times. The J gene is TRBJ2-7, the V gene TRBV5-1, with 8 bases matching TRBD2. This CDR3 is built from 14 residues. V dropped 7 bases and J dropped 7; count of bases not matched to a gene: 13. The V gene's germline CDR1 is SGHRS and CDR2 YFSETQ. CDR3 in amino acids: CASSVRGGPAEQYF. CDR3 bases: TGCGCCAGCTCGGTTCGGGGGGGGCCTGCAGAGCAGTACTTC.

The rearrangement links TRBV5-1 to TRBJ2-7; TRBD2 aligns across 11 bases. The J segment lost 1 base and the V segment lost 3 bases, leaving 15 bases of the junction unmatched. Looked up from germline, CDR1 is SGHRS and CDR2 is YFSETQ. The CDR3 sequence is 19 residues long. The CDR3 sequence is CASSSAGTSGLLRSYEQYF. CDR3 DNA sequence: TGCGCCAGCAGCTCAGCCGGGACTAGCGGTTTACTACGTTCCTACGAGCAGTACTTC.

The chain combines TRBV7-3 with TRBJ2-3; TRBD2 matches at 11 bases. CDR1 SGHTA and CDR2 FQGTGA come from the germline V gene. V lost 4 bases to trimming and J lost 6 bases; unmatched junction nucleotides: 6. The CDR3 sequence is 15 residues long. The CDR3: CASSSLAGGRDTQYF. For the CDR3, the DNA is TGTGCCAGCAGCTCTCTAGCGGGGGGCCGGGATACGCAGTATTTT. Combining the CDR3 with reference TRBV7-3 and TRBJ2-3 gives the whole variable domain GAGVSQTPSNKVTEKGKYVELRCDPISGHTALYWYRQSLGQGPEFLIYFQGTGAADDSGLPNDRFFAVRPEGSVSTLKIQRTERGDSAVYLCASSSLAGGRDTQYFGPGTRLTVL.

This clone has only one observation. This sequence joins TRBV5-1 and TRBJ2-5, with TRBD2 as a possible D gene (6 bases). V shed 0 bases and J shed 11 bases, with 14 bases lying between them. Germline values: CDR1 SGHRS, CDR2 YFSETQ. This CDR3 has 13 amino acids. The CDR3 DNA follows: TGCGCCAGCAGCTTGGGGACGGCTCGGGAGCAGTACTTC. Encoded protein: CASSLGTAREQYF.

DNA for the CDR3: TGTGCCAGCACCGAAGGGACAGGGATTGGGTACAATGAGCAGTTCTTC. It encodes CASTEGTGIGYNEQFF. The V call is TRBV5-4, the J call TRBJ2-1; 9 bases match TRBD1. The CDR3 runs to 16 residues. The V gene end was trimmed by 6 bases and the J gene end by 4 bases; junction bases not matched to a gene: 11. CDR1 is SGHNT and CDR2 is YYREEE in the germline V gene (reference sequence).

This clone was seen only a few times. CDR3 sequence reads: CASSETGREQYF. The CDR3 DNA is TGTGCCAGCAGTGAGACAGGGCGGGAGCAGTACTTC. The V call is TRBV6-1, the J call TRBJ2-7; the match to TRBD1 covers 7 bases. The germline V gene encodes CDR1 MNHNS and CDR2 SASEGT. CDR3 length: 12 residues. J lost 7 bases, V lost 3 bases, and 3 bases had no gene match.

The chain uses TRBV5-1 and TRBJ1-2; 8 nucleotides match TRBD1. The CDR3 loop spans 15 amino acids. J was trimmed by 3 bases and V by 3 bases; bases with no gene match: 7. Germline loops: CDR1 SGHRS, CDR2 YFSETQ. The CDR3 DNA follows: TGCGCCAGCAGCTACACGGGACAGGTCGACTATGGCTACACCTTC. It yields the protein CASSYTGQVDYGYTF.

The CDR3 coding sequence is TGTGCCAGCAGTGAGCAGGGACCCCAGCATTTT. It codes for CASSEQGPQHF. The chain uses TRBV6-1 and TRBJ1-5; D possibly corresponds to TRBD1 (5 bases). The germline gives CDR1 MNHNS, CDR2 SASEGT. The length of the CDR3 is 11 residues. Trimming cost V 3 bases and J 10 bases, with 7 bases left between them.

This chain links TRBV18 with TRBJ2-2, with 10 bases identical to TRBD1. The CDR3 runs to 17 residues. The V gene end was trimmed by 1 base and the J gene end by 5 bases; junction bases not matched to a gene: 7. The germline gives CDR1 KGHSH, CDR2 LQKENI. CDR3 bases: TGTGCCAGCTCACCACAAAGACAGGGGGCTGAAACCGGGGAGCTGTTTTTT. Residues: CASSPQRQGAETGELFF.

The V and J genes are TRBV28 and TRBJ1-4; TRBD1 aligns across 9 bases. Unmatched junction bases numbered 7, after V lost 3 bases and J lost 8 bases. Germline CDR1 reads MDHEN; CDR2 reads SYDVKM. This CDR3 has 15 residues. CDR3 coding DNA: TGTGCCAGCAGTTTCCTACAGGGGGCGCGCGAAAAACTGTTTTTT. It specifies CASSFLQGAREKLFF.

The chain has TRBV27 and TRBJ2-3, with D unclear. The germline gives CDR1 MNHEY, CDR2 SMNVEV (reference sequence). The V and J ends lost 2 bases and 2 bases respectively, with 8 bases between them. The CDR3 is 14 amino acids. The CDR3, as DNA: TGTGCCAGCAGTTTAGCACTATCCACAGATACGCAGTATTTT. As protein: CASSLALSTDTQYF.

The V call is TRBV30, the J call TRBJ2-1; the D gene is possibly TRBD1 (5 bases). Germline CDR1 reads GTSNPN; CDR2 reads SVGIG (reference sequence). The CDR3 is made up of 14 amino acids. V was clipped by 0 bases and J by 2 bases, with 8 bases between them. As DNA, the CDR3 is TGTGCCTGGAGTGTGAAGGGGCCCTACAATGAGCAGTTCTTC. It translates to CAWSVKGPYNEQFF.

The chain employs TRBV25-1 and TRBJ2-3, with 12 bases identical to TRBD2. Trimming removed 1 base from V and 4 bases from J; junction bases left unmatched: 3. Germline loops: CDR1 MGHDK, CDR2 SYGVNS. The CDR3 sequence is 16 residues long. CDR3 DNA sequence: TGTGCCAGCAGTGAATCTAGCGGGGGGGCCCCAGATACGCAGTATTTT. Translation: CASSESSGGAPDTQYF.

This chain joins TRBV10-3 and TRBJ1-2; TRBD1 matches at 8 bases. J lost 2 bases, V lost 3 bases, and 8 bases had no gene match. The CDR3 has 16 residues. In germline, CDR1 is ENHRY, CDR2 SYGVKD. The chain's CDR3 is CAISDSPGGANYGYTF. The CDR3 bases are TGTGCCATCAGTGATTCGCCAGGGGGCGCGAACTATGGCTACACCTTC.